This entry is about one T cell receptor beta chain. Its binding antigen is unknown. The sample holds no much larger clone one base away, and base qualities are not on file. TCRbeta CDR3 regions were amplified from genomic DNA using the immunoSEQ Assay, a bias-controlled multiplex PCR. The published analysis was carried out like this. Nucleated cell counts per sample were estimated from amplification of reference gene primers within the assay. Sequence reads were collapsed and filtered to measure the absolute abundance of every unique TCRbeta CDR3 rearrangement. For each sample, productive Simpson clonality was calculated as the square root of Simpson's diversity index over productive rearrangements. Drawn from immuneACCESS, this table holds only the in-frame rearrangements with V and J called that TCRdb kept. Clones are partly lost; checked studies trace under half to an unresolved V gene and leave the rest unexplained. V and J calls plus clone size are reproduced from that table; the DNA served to infer D and trimming. The sample table records 100,000 to 150,000 clones; around nine tenths of these occur just once. The ten largest clones add up to over 1% of the sample.

The entry originates in a study of blood T cell repertoires in COVID-19 (dated by TCRdb to 2018 to 2021). About the study as a whole: The collaborator samples originated in the United States, Italy and Spain and spanned the acute and convalescent phases of COVID-19. The repertoires were released in a freely available public database intended as a resource for research on the immune response to SARS-CoV-2. Where available, HLA class I and class II types were taken from metadata supplied by the sample provider and were not determined by assay-based typing. Samples were obtained from the ongoing ImmuneRACE study (first 160 participants) and from over 1,000 subjects provided by 6 global collaborators. Nearly every sample came with metadata listing a de-identified subject ID, COVID-19 status, age in years and sex. Subjects who had been exposed to COVID-19, were actively infected with it, or had recovered from it provided the deeply sampled blood TCRbeta repertoires that made up the dataset. The prospective study material was composed of cDNA or gDNA derived from T cells, B-cell-depleted T cells, or PBMCs. Overall study outcomes, separate from this receptor: The amount of clinical and demographic metadata varied by source and participant and was provided uncurated.

Whole blood was collected in K2EDTA tubes by collaborating institutions according to the institutions' own protocols. Collaborator samples were shipped for TCRbeta analysis as frozen whole blood, isolated PBMCs, or DNA extracted from either sample type. After removal of 8 bases from V and 4 bases from J, the junction retains 13 bases not matched to a gene. From the cysteine up to the phenylalanine, the CDR3 has a length of 15 residues. This entry keeps only the CDR3 DNA: 45 bases, framed from base 1. CDR1 and CDR2 are read off the germline V gene (reference sequence) as LNHDA and SQIVND. This chain is built from TRBV19 and TRBJ1-2; TRBD1 agrees with 7 junctional bases. The sequencing input was peripheral blood. This TCR was recovered from a woman older than 75 with acute or convalescent COVID-19. The CDR3 protein: CASRARTGGPYGYTF. The bases read TGTGCCAGTCGTGCAAGGACAGGTGGTCCCTATGGCTACACCTTC. This CDR3, with the reference TRBV19 and TRBJ1-2 proteins standing in past its ends, gives the full variable domain DGGITQSPKYLFRKEGQNVTLSCEQNLNHDAMYWYRQDPGQGLRLIYYSQIVNDFQKGDIAEGYSVSREKKESFPLTVTSAQKNPTAFYLCASRARTGGPYGYTFGSGTRLTVV.